The clone carrying this T cell receptor (beta chain) counts as medium-sized (0.01 to 0.1%). Its cognate antigen is unknown. The CDR3 has 12 amino acids. V was cut by 8 bases and J by 1 base, with 9 bases left in between. The germline gives CDR1 LNHDA, CDR2 SQIVND (reference sequence). This entry is derived from a study of tissue T cells after allogeneic stem cell transplantation. TCRdb's table, derived via immunoSEQ multiplex PCR, lists solely in-frame clones and lacks some. The table includes around 6,400 clones, roughly 60% detected once. Broader study findings: Sampling depth was limited, and the cohort was small and clinically varied. Some tissue clones might be persisting host cells; their alloreactivity or antigen specificity was not determined. Across patients, clones rarely overlapped, yet motif clusters were shared tissue-specifically.

The sample consisted of duodenum tissue, taken at autopsy. This receptor was identified in a female donor of 60 years or more with lung cancer. This chain uses TRBV19 with TRBJ2-7; D is uncertain. CDR3 in DNA: TGTGCCAGTGCCGACGGGTCCTACGAGCAGTACTTC. Protein product: CASADGSYEQYF.